This T cell receptor (beta chain) was retrieved from a study of T cell changes during pregnancy in multiple sclerosis. CDR1 is SGHNT and CDR2 is YYREEE in the germline V gene (reference sequence). The trim removed 3 bases at V and 1 base at J, leaving 2 bases unmatched. The length of the CDR3 is 14 residues. Measured with immunoSEQ multiplex PCR; TCRdb has only the in-frame clones, and not every one. The table has about 59,000 clones, 90% to 95% seen once. The chain links TRBV5-4 to TRBJ2-3, with TRBD1 identical over 7 bases. This TCR derives from a female donor with multiple sclerosis, enrolled in a pregnancy study. Source: CD8+ T cells from peripheral blood mononuclear cells, taken after pregnancy. The CDR3 nucleotides read TGTGCCAGCAGCTGGGACAGTGGCACAGATACGCAGTATTTT. Translating it yields CASSWDSGTDTQYF. The whole variable domain, remainder taken from reference TRBV5-4 and TRBJ2-3, is ETGVTQSPTHLIKTRGQQVTLRCSSQSGHNTVSWYQQALGQGPQFIFQYYREEENGRGNFPPRFSGLQFPNYSSELNVNALELDDSALYLCASSWDSGTDTQYFGPGTRLTVL.